This T cell receptor beta chain was profiled in a study of OX40 agonist ivuxolimab in advanced cancers. About the research overall: Ivuxolimab, an antibody acting as an agonist of OX40 (CD134), was used to treat patients.

Blood sampling took place at baseline, cycle 4 day 1, and cycle 7 day 1. The CDR3 is 12 residues long. The germline V gene has CDR1 MNHEY and CDR2 SVGAGI. Trimming took 4 bases from V and 2 from J, leaving 5 bases between them. Profiled with immunoSEQ multiplex PCR; TCRdb holds only in-frame clones, not every one. The profile shows about 100,000 clones, approximately 90% of them singletons. Specimen: CD4+ or CD8+ T cells sorted from blood, collected in a trial of the OX40 agonist ivuxolimab. This TCR was sampled from an adult with an advanced solid tumor such as melanoma, head and neck, liver or kidney cancer. The chain couples TRBV6-5 to TRBJ1-1; D is unresolved. CDR3 residues: CASSSINTEAFF. CDR3 in DNA: TGTGCCAGCAGTTCGATAAACACTGAAGCTTTCTTT.